Here is one T cell receptor beta chain with its context. This specimen comes from a study of cytomegalovirus exposure and HLA in healthy donors. V lost 0 bases and J lost 5, with 10 bases in between. The CDR3 sequence is 14 residues long. Germline V gene lookup returns CDR1 SGHTA and CDR2 FQGNSA. Amplification used 60 Vbeta primers and 13 Jbeta primers. Libraries were prepared by immunoSEQ multiplex PCR; TCRdb keeps only in-frame clonotypes and omits some of them. Of approximately 130,000 clones in the sample, around 73% were seen once. The material sequenced was PBMCs. The chain combines TRBV7-2 with TRBJ2-5; TRBD2 is a possible D gene (6 bases). This receptor was taken from a man between 50 and 59 years old in good health and CMV-seronegative. In DNA, the CDR3 is TGTGCCAGCAGCTTAGCGGGAGGCCGGGAGACCCAGTACTTC. It specifies CASSLAGGRETQYF.